Listed below are T cell receptor beta chains from one sample, sequenced in a study of molecular identifiers for immune sequencing clone quantification. TCRdb analysed the PCR reads with MiXCR anew, one entry per CDR3 protein. Here the sample spans approximately 550,000 distinct CDR3 sequences, 25% being singletons. Material: naive CD8+ T cells from blood, with Jurkat cell RNA spiked in. These receptors all stem from a human donor in good health. Some libraries in this study had Jurkat cell RNA spiked in. Both conserved end residues are part of each CDR3. A D gene is named only where the DNA matches it firmly. A row's size may be missing; if present it is once, few, many or a size class.

V gene: TRBV29-1; J gene: TRBJ1-2; clone size: many; CDR3 length: 16; D gene: TRBD1; CDR3 protein: CSVETGTGTGWYGYTF; CDR3 DNA: TGCAGCGTTGAGACGGGCACCGGGACAGGGTGGTATGGCTACACCTTC
V gene: TRBV7-9; J gene: TRBJ1-2; clone size: .; CDR3 length: 16; D gene: .; CDR3 protein: CASSSGSDRVNYGYTF; CDR3 DNA: TGTGCCAGCAGCTCCGGATCAGACAGAGTGAACTATGGCTACACCTTC
V gene: TRBV6-5; J gene: TRBJ2-1; clone size: .; CDR3 length: 16; D gene: TRBD2; CDR3 protein: CASSSLLAGEYNEQFF; CDR3 DNA: TGTGCCAGCAGTTCATTACTAGCGGGAGAATACAATGAGCAGTTCTTC
V gene: TRBV19; J gene: TRBJ1-2; clone size: few; CDR3 length: 14; D gene: .; CDR3 protein: CASSDSTDLNGYTF; CDR3 DNA: TGTGCCAGTAGTGACAGCACCGACTTGAATGGCTACACCTTC
V gene: TRBV13; J gene: TRBJ2-5; clone size: .; CDR3 length: 15; D gene: .; CDR3 protein: CASSLEGEYQETQYF; CDR3 DNA: TGTGCCAGCAGCTTAGAAGGAGAGTACCAAGAGACCCAGTACTTC
V gene: TRBV28; J gene: TRBJ2-1; clone size: .; CDR3 length: 14; D gene: .; CDR3 protein: CASSSVPSYNEQFF; CDR3 DNA: TGTGCCAGCAGTTCCGTCCCCAGCTACAATGAGCAGTTCTTC
V gene: TRBV5-6; J gene: TRBJ2-3; clone size: few; CDR3 length: 18; D gene: TRBD2; CDR3 protein: CASSYGTSGGLSTDTQYF; CDR3 DNA: TGTGCCAGCAGTTATGGGACTAGCGGGGGCCTGAGCACAGATACGCAGTATTTT
V gene: TRBV20-1; J gene: TRBJ2-2; clone size: few; CDR3 length: 15; D gene: TRBD2; CDR3 protein: CSASSGLANTGELFF; CDR3 DNA: TGCAGTGCATCCTCGGGACTAGCGAACACCGGGGAGCTGTTTTTT
V gene: TRBV28; J gene: TRBJ2-4; clone size: many; CDR3 length: 12; D gene: .; CDR3 protein: CASSETGIIQYF; CDR3 DNA: TGTGCCAGCAGCGAGACAGGAATCATTCAGTACTTC
V gene: TRBV7-9; J gene: TRBJ2-1; clone size: many; CDR3 length: 14; D gene: .; CDR3 protein: CALKQESSYNEQFF; CDR3 DNA: TGTGCCTTGAAACAGGAAAGCTCCTACAATGAGCAGTTCTTC
V gene: TRBV27; J gene: TRBJ1-6; clone size: .; CDR3 length: 15; D gene: .; CDR3 protein: CASSYVTARNSPLHF; CDR3 DNA: TGTGCCAGCAGTTACGTGACAGCTCGTAATTCACCCCTCCACTTT
V gene: TRBV7-8; J gene: TRBJ2-3; clone size: many; CDR3 length: 14; D gene: .; CDR3 protein: CASSFAAGPDTQYF; CDR3 DNA: TGTGCCAGCAGCTTTGCGGCTGGACCAGATACGCAGTATTTT
V gene: TRBV6-5; J gene: TRBJ2-7; clone size: few; CDR3 length: 15; D gene: .; CDR3 protein: CASSLRGHNSYEQYF; CDR3 DNA: TGTGCCAGCAGTCTAAGGGGCCACAATTCCTACGAGCAGTACTTC
V gene: TRBV12-3/TRBV12-4; J gene: TRBJ2-3; clone size: many; CDR3 length: 15; D gene: .; CDR3 protein: CASVGGTGPTDTQYF; CDR3 DNA: TGTGCCAGCGTCGGTGGTACGGGTCCCACAGATACGCAGTATTTT
V gene: TRBV20-1; J gene: TRBJ2-7; clone size: few; CDR3 length: 13; D gene: .; CDR3 protein: CSAERTVSYEQYF; CDR3 DNA: TGCAGTGCTGAGAGGACGGTCTCCTACGAGCAGTACTTC
V gene: TRBV6-5; J gene: TRBJ2-1; clone size: few; CDR3 length: 16; D gene: TRBD2; CDR3 protein: CASSYSSSGGANEQFF; CDR3 DNA: TGTGCCAGCAGTTACTCGTCTAGCGGGGGGGCTAATGAGCAGTTCTTC
V gene: TRBV27; J gene: TRBJ2-7; clone size: .; CDR3 length: 14; D gene: .; CDR3 protein: CASSLSPTPYEQYF; CDR3 DNA: TGTGCCAGCAGTCTCAGCCCGACCCCCTACGAGCAGTACTTC
V gene: TRBV7-2; J gene: TRBJ1-1; clone size: many; CDR3 length: 16; D gene: TRBD1; CDR3 protein: CASSLTGALLNTEAFF; CDR3 DNA: TGTGCCAGCAGCCTTACAGGGGCGCTCTTGAACACTGAAGCTTTCTTT
V gene: TRBV12-3/TRBV12-4; J gene: TRBJ1-4; clone size: .; CDR3 length: 16; D gene: .; CDR3 protein: CASSAPTGTIREKLFF; CDR3 DNA: TGTGCCAGCAGTGCCCCTACAGGGACGATTCGTGAAAAACTGTTTTTT
V gene: TRBV3-1; J gene: TRBJ2-3; clone size: many; CDR3 length: 16; D gene: TRBD2; CDR3 protein: CASSPLLAGIADTQYF; CDR3 DNA: TGTGCCAGCAGCCCGCTATTAGCGGGGATCGCAGATACGCAGTATTTT
V gene: TRBV20-1; J gene: TRBJ2-1; clone size: .; CDR3 length: 14; D gene: .; CDR3 protein: CSASFGDTENEQFF; CDR3 DNA: TGCAGTGCTAGTTTTGGGGACACGGAGAATGAGCAGTTCTTC
V gene: TRBV19; J gene: TRBJ1-1; clone size: .; CDR3 length: 14; D gene: .; CDR3 protein: CASSIVGEKAEAFF; CDR3 DNA: TGTGCCAGTAGTATTGTGGGGGAAAAGGCTGAAGCTTTCTTT
V gene: TRBV19; J gene: TRBJ2-7; clone size: many; CDR3 length: 14; D gene: TRBD1; CDR3 protein: CASKAGTGIYEQYF; CDR3 DNA: TGTGCCAGTAAGGCCGGGACAGGGATCTACGAGCAGTACTTC
V gene: TRBV7-9; J gene: TRBJ2-1; clone size: few; CDR3 length: 16; D gene: TRBD2; CDR3 protein: CASSWLAGSSYNEQFF; CDR3 DNA: TGTGCCAGCAGCTGGTTAGCGGGGAGCTCCTACAATGAGCAGTTCTTC
V gene: TRBV6-5; J gene: TRBJ2-2; clone size: .; CDR3 length: 14; D gene: .; CDR3 protein: CASSEGFRSGELFF; CDR3 DNA: TGTGCCAGCAGTGAGGGTTTTAGATCCGGGGAGCTGTTTTTT
V gene: TRBV10-3; J gene: TRBJ1-5; clone size: few; CDR3 length: 15; D gene: TRBD1; CDR3 protein: CAISEFQGAGQPQHF; CDR3 DNA: TGTGCCATCAGTGAGTTCCAGGGGGCTGGGCAGCCCCAGCATTTT
V gene: TRBV5-1; J gene: TRBJ2-3; clone size: many; CDR3 length: 15; D gene: TRBD1; CDR3 protein: CASSPNRQGSDTQYF; CDR3 DNA: TGCGCCAGCAGCCCTAACCGACAGGGTTCAGATACGCAGTATTTT
V gene: TRBV29-1; J gene: TRBJ1-1; clone size: many; CDR3 length: 11; D gene: .; CDR3 protein: CSVDPGSEAFF; CDR3 DNA: TGCAGCGTTGACCCAGGATCTGAAGCTTTCTTT
V gene: TRBV11-2; J gene: TRBJ2-7; clone size: many; CDR3 length: 12; D gene: .; CDR3 protein: CASSQTAGEQYF; CDR3 DNA: TGTGCCAGCAGCCAGACGGCGGGCGAGCAGTACTTC
V gene: TRBV5-1; J gene: TRBJ2-1; clone size: .; CDR3 length: 15; D gene: TRBD2; CDR3 protein: CASSEDGTSDYERFF; CDR3 DNA: TGCGCCAGCAGCGAGGACGGGACTAGCGATTACGAGCGGTTCTTC
V gene: TRBV12-3/TRBV12-4; J gene: TRBJ1-3; clone size: few; CDR3 length: 14; D gene: .; CDR3 protein: CASSQTGSGNTIYF; CDR3 DNA: TGTGCCAGCAGCCAAACAGGATCTGGAAACACCATATATTTT
V gene: TRBV19; J gene: TRBJ1-5; clone size: few; CDR3 length: 16; D gene: TRBD1; CDR3 protein: CASSNLDRGGNQPQHF; CDR3 DNA: TGTGCCAGTAGTAACCTGGACAGGGGCGGCAATCAGCCCCAGCATTTT
V gene: TRBV12-3/TRBV12-4; J gene: TRBJ2-5; clone size: many; CDR3 length: 18; D gene: .; CDR3 protein: CASSTPHPTESVGETQYF; CDR3 DNA: TGTGCCAGCAGTACCCCCCACCCTACCGAGTCGGTCGGAGAGACCCAGTACTTC
V gene: TRBV16; J gene: TRBJ2-7; clone size: few; CDR3 length: 15; D gene: TRBD1; CDR3 protein: CASSQSVDRGDEQYF; CDR3 DNA: TGTGCCAGCAGCCAATCGGTCGACAGGGGGGACGAGCAGTACTTC
V gene: TRBV19; J gene: TRBJ2-7; clone size: few; CDR3 length: 15; D gene: .; CDR3 protein: CASSIGTYSSYEQYF; CDR3 DNA: TGTGCCAGTAGTATCGGGACATACTCCTCCTACGAGCAGTACTTC
V gene: TRBV7-9; J gene: TRBJ2-7; clone size: .; CDR3 length: 15; D gene: .; CDR3 protein: CASSPQWSPAYEQYF; CDR3 DNA: TGTGCCAGCAGCCCCCAATGGTCACCCGCCTACGAGCAGTACTTC
V gene: TRBV12-3/TRBV12-4; J gene: TRBJ1-4; clone size: few; CDR3 length: 19; D gene: .; CDR3 protein: CASSSLPGTDVATNEKLFF; CDR3 DNA: TGTGCCAGCAGTTCATTACCGGGGACGGACGTTGCAACTAATGAAAAACTGTTTTTT
V gene: TRBV6-1; J gene: TRBJ1-1; clone size: many; CDR3 length: 14; D gene: .; CDR3 protein: CASSDLGVDTEAFF; CDR3 DNA: TGTGCCAGCAGTGATTTGGGAGTCGACACTGAAGCTTTCTTT
V gene: TRBV6-1; J gene: TRBJ1-6; clone size: .; CDR3 length: 17; D gene: TRBD1; CDR3 protein: CASERDRGWSYNSPLHF; CDR3 DNA: TGTGCCAGCGAGCGGGACAGGGGTTGGTCCTATAATTCACCCCTCCACTTT
V gene: TRBV30; J gene: TRBJ2-3; clone size: .; CDR3 length: 15; D gene: .; CDR3 protein: CAWKGGSLRTDTQYF; CDR3 DNA: TGTGCCTGGAAGGGTGGGAGTCTTAGGACAGATACGCAGTATTTT
V gene: TRBV4-3; J gene: TRBJ2-7; clone size: many; CDR3 length: 16; D gene: .; CDR3 protein: CASSQGTGSTTYEQYF; CDR3 DNA: TGCGCCAGCAGCCAAGGCACAGGGTCTACGACGTACGAGCAGTACTTC
V gene: TRBV7-9; J gene: TRBJ2-1; clone size: .; CDR3 length: 15; D gene: TRBD2; CDR3 protein: CASSFLADIYNEQFF; CDR3 DNA: TGTGCCAGCAGCTTCCTAGCGGACATCTACAATGAGCAGTTCTTC
V gene: TRBV5-4; J gene: TRBJ2-7; clone size: few; CDR3 length: 15; D gene: TRBD1; CDR3 protein: CASSIGQGAVYEQYF; CDR3 DNA: TGTGCCAGCAGCATAGGACAGGGGGCAGTTTACGAGCAGTACTTC
V gene: TRBV7-9; J gene: TRBJ1-1; clone size: few; CDR3 length: 13; D gene: .; CDR3 protein: CASRRSSNTEAFF; CDR3 DNA: TGTGCCAGCAGGCGCAGTTCGAACACTGAAGCTTTCTTT
V gene: TRBV6-1; J gene: TRBJ1-3; clone size: few; CDR3 length: 13; D gene: .; CDR3 protein: CASRQHSGNTIYF; CDR3 DNA: TGTGCCAGCAGACAACACAGCGGAAACACCATATATTTT
V gene: TRBV2; J gene: TRBJ1-5; clone size: .; CDR3 length: 14; D gene: .; CDR3 protein: CASSPGTSNQPQHF; CDR3 DNA: TGTGCCAGCAGTCCAGGGACTAGCAATCAGCCCCAGCATTTT
V gene: TRBV9; J gene: TRBJ2-3; clone size: .; CDR3 length: 15; D gene: .; CDR3 protein: CASSVGDWMTDTQYF; CDR3 DNA: TGTGCCAGCAGCGTAGGGGACTGGATGACGGATACGCAGTATTTT
V gene: TRBV9; J gene: TRBJ2-3; clone size: few; CDR3 length: 15; D gene: .; CDR3 protein: CASSVDTSEGDTQYF; CDR3 DNA: TGTGCCAGCAGCGTAGATACCAGCGAGGGGGATACGCAGTATTTT